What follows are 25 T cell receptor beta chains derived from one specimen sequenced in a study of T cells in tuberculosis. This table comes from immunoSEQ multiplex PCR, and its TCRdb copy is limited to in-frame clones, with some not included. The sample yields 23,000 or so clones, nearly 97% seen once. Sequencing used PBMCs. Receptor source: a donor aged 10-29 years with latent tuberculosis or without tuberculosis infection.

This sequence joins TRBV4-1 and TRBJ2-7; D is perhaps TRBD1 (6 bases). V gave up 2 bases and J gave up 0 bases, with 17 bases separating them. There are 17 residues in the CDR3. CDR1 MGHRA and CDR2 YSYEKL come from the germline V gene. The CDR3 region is CASSQPWSRGRSYEQYF. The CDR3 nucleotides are TGCGCCAGCAGCCAACCCTGGTCCAGGGGTCGCTCCTACGAGCAGTACTTC.

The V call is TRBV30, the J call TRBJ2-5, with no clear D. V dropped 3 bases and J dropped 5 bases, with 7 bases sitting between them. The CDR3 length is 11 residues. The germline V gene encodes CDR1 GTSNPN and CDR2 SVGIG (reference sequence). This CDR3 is CAWRIGETQYF. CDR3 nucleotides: TGTGCCTGGAGGATCGGTGAGACCCAGTACTTC.

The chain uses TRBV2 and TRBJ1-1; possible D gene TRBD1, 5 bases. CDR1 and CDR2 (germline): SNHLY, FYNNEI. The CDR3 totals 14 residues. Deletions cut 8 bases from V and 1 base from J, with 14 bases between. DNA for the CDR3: TGTGCCAGCCGAAGACAGCTCCCGAACACTGAAGCTTTCTTT. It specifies CASRRQLPNTEAFF.

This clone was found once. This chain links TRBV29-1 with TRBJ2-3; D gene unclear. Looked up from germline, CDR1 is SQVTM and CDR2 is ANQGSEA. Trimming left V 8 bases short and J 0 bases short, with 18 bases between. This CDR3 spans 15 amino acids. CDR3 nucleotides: TGCAGCACCCCCAGACCAGGCATGAGCACAGATACGCAGTATTTT. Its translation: CSTPRPGMSTDTQYF.

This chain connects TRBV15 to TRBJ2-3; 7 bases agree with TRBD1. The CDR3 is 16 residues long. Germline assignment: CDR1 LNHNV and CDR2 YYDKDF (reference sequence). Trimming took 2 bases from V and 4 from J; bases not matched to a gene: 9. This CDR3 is CATSRSGRGWSDTQYF. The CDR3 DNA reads TGTGCCACCAGCAGATCGGGCAGGGGGTGGTCAGATACGCAGTATTTT. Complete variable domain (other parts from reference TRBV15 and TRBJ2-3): DAMVIQNPRYQVTQFGKPVTLSCSQTLNHNVMYWYQQKSSQAPKLLFHYYDKDFNNEADTPDNFQSRRPNTSFCFLDIRSPGLGDTAMYLCATSRSGRGWSDTQYFGPGTRLTVL.

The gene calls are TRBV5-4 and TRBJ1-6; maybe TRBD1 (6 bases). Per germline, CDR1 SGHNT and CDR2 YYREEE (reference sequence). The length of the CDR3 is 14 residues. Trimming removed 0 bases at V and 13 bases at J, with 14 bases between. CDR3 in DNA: TGTGCCAGCAGCTTGGAGGGGGGGGTGGCCCCCCTCCACTTT. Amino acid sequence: CASSLEGGVAPLHF. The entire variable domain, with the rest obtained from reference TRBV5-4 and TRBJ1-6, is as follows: ETGVTQSPTHLIKTRGQQVTLRCSSQSGHNTVSWYQQALGQGPQFIFQYYREEENGRGNFPPRFSGLQFPNYSSELNVNALELDDSALYLCASSLEGGVAPLHFGNGTRLTVT.

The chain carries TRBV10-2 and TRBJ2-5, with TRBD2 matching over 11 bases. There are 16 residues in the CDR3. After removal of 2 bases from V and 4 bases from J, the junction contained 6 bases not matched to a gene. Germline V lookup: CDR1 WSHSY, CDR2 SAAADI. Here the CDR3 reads CASSELGTSGGETQYF. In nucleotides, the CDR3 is TGCGCCAGCAGTGAGCTCGGGACTAGCGGCGGAGAGACCCAGTACTTC.

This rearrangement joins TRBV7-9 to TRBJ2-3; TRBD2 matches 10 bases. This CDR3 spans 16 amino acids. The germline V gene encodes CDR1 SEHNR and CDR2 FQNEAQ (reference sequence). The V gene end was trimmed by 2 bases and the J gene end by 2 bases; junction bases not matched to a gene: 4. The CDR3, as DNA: TGTGCCAGCAGCTTAAATAGCGGGGGGCACACAGATACGCAGTATTTT. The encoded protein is CASSLNSGGHTDTQYF.

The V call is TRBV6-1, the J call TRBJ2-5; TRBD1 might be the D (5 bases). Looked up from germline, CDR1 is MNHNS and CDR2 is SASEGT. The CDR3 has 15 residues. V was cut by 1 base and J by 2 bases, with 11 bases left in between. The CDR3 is CASSEEKGEQETQYF. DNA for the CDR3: TGTGCCAGCAGTGAAGAGAAAGGGGAACAAGAGACCCAGTACTTC.

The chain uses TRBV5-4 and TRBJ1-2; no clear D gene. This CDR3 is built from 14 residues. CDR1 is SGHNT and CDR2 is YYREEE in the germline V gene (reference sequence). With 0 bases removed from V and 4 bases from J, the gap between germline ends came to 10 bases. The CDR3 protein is CASSLVEGSYGYTF. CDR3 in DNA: TGTGCCAGCAGCTTGGTTGAGGGCAGCTATGGCTACACCTTC. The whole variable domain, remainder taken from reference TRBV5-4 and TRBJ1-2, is ETGVTQSPTHLIKTRGQQVTLRCSSQSGHNTVSWYQQALGQGPQFIFQYYREEENGRGNFPPRFSGLQFPNYSSELNVNALELDDSALYLCASSLVEGSYGYTFGSGTRLTVV.

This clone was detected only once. The CDR3 spells CASSRGQGASREKLFF. Written as DNA, the CDR3 is TGTGCCAGCAGCCGGGGACAGGGGGCAAGTAGAGAAAAACTGTTTTTT. V usage is TRBV14 and J usage is TRBJ1-4; TRBD1 aligns across 12 bases. Germline V lookup: CDR1 SGHDN, CDR2 FVKESK. V was pared by 4 bases and J by 8 bases, with 8 bases of the junction left unmatched. This CDR3 spans 16 amino acids.

The CDR3 here is CASSERNYEQYF. As DNA, the CDR3 is TGTGCCAGCAGTGAGCGGAACTACGAGCAGTACTTC. The rearrangement links TRBV2 to TRBJ2-7; D call uncertain. The CDR3 runs to 12 residues. Trimming removed 3 bases at V and 3 bases at J, with 6 bases between. Per the germline V gene, CDR1 is SNHLY and CDR2 is FYNNEI. Looking up the rest from reference TRBV2 and TRBJ2-7 gives the full variable domain: EPEVTQTPSHQVTQMGQEVILRCVPISNHLYFYWYRQILGQKVEFLVSFYNNEISEKSEIFDDQFSVERPDGSNFTLKIRSTKLEDSAMYFCASSERNYEQYFGPGTRLTVT.

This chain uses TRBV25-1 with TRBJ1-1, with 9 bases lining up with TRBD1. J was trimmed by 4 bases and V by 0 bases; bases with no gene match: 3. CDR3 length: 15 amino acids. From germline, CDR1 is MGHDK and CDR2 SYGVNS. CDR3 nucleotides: TGTGCCAGCAGTGAATATGGGACAGGGAGCACTGAAGCTTTCTTT. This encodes CASSEYGTGSTEAFF.

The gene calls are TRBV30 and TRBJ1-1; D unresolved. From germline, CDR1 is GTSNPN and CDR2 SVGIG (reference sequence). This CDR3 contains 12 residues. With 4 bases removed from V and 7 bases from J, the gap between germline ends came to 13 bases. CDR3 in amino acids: CAWIGGQREAFF. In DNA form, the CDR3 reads TGTGCCTGGATCGGCGGGCAGCGTGAAGCTTTCTTT.

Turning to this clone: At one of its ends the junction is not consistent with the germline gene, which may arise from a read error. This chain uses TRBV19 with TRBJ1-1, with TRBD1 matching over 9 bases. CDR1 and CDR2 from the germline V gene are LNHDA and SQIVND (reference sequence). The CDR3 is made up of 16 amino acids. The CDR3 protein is CASSSDRGPANAEAFF. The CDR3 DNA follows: TGTGCCAGTAGTTCGGACAGGGGACCCGCGAACGCTGAAGCTTTCTTT. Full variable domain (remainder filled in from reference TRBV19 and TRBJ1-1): DGGITQSPKYLFRKEGQNVTLSCEQNLNHDAMYWYRQDPGQGLRLIYYSQIVNDFQKGDIAEGYSVSREKKESFPLTVTSAQKNPTAFYLCASSSDRGPANAEAFFGQGTRLTVV.

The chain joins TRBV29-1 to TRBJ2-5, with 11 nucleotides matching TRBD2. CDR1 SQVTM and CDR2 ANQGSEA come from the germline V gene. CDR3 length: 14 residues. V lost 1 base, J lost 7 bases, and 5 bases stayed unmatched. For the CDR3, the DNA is TGCAGCGTTGAAGCACTAGCGGGGGCCGGGACCCAGTACTTC. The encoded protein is CSVEALAGAGTQYF.

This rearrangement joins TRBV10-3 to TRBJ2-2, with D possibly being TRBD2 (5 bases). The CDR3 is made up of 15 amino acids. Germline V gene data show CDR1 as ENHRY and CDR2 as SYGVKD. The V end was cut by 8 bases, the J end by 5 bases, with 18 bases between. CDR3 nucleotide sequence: TGTGCCATCCGTGGAGAGGGTCTGAAGACCGGGGAGCTGTTTTTT. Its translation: CAIRGEGLKTGELFF.

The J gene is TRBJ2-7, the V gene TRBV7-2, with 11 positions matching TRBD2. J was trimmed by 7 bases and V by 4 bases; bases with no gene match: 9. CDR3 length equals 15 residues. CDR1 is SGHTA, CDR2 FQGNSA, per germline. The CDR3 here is CASSSSGGPLREQYV. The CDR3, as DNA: TGTGCCAGCAGCTCTAGCGGGGGGCCTCTTAGAGAGCAGTACGTC.

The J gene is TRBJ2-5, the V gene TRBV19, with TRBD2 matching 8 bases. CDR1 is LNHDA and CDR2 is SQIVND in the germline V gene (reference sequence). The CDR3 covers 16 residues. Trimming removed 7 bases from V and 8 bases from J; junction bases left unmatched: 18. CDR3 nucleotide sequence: TGTGCCAGTACCAAAGGCGGACTAGCCTTAACGGGCACCCAGTACTTC. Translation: CASTKGGLALTGTQYF.

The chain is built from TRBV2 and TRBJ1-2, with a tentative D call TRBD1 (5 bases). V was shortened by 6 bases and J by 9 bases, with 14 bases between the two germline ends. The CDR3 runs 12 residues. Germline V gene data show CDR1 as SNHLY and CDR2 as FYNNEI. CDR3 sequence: CASRMTETRYTF. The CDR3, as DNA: TGTGCCAGCAGGATGACAGAAACCCGCTACACCTTC.

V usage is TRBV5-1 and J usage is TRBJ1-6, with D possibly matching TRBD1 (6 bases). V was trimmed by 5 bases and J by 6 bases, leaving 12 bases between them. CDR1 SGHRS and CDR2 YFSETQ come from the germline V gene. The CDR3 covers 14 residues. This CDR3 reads CASRTTGFNSPLHF. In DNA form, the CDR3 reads TGCGCCAGCAGGACGACAGGTTTTAATTCACCCCTCCACTTT.

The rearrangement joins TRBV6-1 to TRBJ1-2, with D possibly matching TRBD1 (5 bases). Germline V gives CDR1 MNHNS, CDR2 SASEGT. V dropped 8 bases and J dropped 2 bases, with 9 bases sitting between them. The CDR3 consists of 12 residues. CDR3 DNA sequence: TGTGCCAGCCTTCAGGGAAACTATGGCTACACCTTC. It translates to CASLQGNYGYTF.

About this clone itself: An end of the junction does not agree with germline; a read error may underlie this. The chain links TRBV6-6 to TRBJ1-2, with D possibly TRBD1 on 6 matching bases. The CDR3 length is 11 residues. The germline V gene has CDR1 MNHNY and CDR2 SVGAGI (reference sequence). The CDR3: CASSYGQKEFF. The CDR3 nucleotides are TGTGCCAGCAGCTACGGACAGAAAGAATTCTTC.

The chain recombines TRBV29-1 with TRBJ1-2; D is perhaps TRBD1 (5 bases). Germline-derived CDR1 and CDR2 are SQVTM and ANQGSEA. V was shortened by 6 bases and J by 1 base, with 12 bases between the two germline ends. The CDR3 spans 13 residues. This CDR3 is CSVPFQGNYGYTF. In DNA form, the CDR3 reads TGCAGCGTCCCGTTTCAGGGTAACTATGGCTACACCTTC. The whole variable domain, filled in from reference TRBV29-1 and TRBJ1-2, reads SAVISQKPSRDICQRGTSLTIQCQVDSQVTMMFWYRQQPGQSLTLIATANQGSEATYESGFVIDKFPISRPNLTFSTLTVSNMSPEDSSIYLCSVPFQGNYGYTFGSGTRLTVV.

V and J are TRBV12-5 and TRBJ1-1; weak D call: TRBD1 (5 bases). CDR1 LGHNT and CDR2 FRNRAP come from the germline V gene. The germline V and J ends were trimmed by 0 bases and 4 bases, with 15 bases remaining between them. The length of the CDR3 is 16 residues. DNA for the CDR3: TGTGCTAGTGGTTTGGTACAGGCAGGGCTCGGCACTGAAGCTTTCTTT. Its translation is CASGLVQAGLGTEAFF.